This T cell receptor (beta chain) was observed in a study of PD-L1 blockade in urothelial cancer. About the study: Most patients, about nine tenths of the roughly 30, were males with bladder-origin cancer. Samples of blood were analyzed 3 weeks (second dose) and 6 weeks after treatment start.

Some clones are missing from TCRdb's copy, which holds only in-frame ones; the method was immunoSEQ multiplex PCR. The sample shows approximately 110,000 clones, 75% to 95% of them seen only once. General study results and limits: Those with durable benefit had larger increases in tumor-associated blood clones at 3 weeks.

A note on this clone: Antigen unknown.

Specified time point: peripheral blood 6 weeks after treatment start. For each patient, 1 to 8 samples were obtained, pretreatment and on-treatment. Trimming shortened V by 4 bases and J by 1 base, and 9 bases separated the two germline ends. This CDR3 is 13 amino acids long. Germline CDR1 is SGDLS and CDR2 is YYNGEE. This chain uses TRBV9 with TRBJ2-7; TRBD1 is a possible D gene (7 bases). The receptor's source is a man in his sixties with urothelial cancer. The material sequenced was PBMCs, taken around atezolizumab (anti-PD-L1) treatment. CDR3 amino acids: CASSSGGSYEQYF. The CDR3 bases are TGTGCCAGCAGCTCAGGGGGGTCCTACGAGCAGTACTTC.